The count of the clone carrying this TCR beta chain is one. The data belong to a study of blood T cell repertoires in COVID-19. Study in general: The United States, Italy and Spain were the sources of the acute and convalescent COVID-19 samples.

The germline V gene has CDR1 LNHDA and CDR2 SQIVND (reference sequence). Trimming shortened V by 6 bases and J by 2 bases, and 13 bases separated the two germline ends. CDR3 length equals 14 residues. Authors' data handling: Quantification of nucleated cells was approximated via reference gene primer amplification. The table came from immunoSEQ multiplex PCR; TCRdb's copy has only in-frame clones and leaves some out. The V and J calls and clone size were taken over from that table, and D and trimming were inferred from the DNA. The sample shows roughly 95,000 clones, 70% to 85% of them seen only once.

Source material: peripheral blood. This clonotype originated in a human donor in a cohort sampled during active COVID-19. This chain uses TRBV19 with TRBJ1-1; D may be TRBD1 (5 bases). The CDR3 loop is CASRNQGSNTEAFF. In nucleotides, the CDR3 is TGTGCCAGTAGAAATCAGGGAAGCAACACTGAAGCTTTCTTT.